Given below is one T cell receptor beta chain in context. Its target is unknown. Live CD3+CD8+TCRalphabeta+ cells were sorted into four subsets by PD-1 and/or TIGIT. The data belong to a study of circulating CD8 cells and anti-PD-1 response in melanoma. Across the study: Response groups: complete/partial responders versus stable/progressive non-responders.

Regarding the study as a whole: Generally, no replicate experiments were performed. A small cohort with few responders supplied the baseline and M1 comparisons.

Using about 15 ng of total RNA, TCR libraries were made with the QIAseq Immune Repertoire TCR panel. MiXCR was run by TCRdb on the reads, yielding one entry per CDR3 protein. The sample holds roughly 600 distinct CDR3 sequences; about 6% are singletons and the top ten take about two fifths. Per the germline V gene, CDR1 is LNHDA and CDR2 is SQIVND (reference sequence). This CDR3 has 12 residues. The ends were cut back, 5 bases at V and 5 bases at J, with 7 bases in the middle. The material was CD8+ T cells from PBMCs, obtained at baseline or after one month of anti-PD-1 therapy (not recorded which). The chain carries TRBV19 and TRBJ2-1, with D uncertain. The sequence was obtained from a human donor with melanoma. Here the CDR3 reads CASSPRDNEQFF. CDR3 nucleotide sequence: TGTGCCAGTAGTCCTAGAGACAATGAGCAGTTCTTC.